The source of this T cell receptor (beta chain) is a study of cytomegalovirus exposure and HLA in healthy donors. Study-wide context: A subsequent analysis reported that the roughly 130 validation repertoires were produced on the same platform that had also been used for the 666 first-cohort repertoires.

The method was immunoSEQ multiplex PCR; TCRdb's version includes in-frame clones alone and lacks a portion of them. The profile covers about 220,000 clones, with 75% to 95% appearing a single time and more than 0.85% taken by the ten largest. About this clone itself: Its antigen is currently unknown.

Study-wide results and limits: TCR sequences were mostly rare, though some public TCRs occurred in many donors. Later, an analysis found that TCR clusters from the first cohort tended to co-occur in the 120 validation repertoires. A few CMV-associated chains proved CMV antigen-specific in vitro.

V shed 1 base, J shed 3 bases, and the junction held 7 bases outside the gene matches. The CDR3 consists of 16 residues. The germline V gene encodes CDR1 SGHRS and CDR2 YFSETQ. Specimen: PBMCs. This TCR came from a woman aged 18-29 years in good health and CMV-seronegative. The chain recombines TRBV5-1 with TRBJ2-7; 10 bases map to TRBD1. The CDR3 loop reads CASSLRSGTGVYEQYF. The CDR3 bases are TGCGCCAGCAGCTTGAGGTCCGGGACAGGGGTCTACGAGCAGTACTTC.